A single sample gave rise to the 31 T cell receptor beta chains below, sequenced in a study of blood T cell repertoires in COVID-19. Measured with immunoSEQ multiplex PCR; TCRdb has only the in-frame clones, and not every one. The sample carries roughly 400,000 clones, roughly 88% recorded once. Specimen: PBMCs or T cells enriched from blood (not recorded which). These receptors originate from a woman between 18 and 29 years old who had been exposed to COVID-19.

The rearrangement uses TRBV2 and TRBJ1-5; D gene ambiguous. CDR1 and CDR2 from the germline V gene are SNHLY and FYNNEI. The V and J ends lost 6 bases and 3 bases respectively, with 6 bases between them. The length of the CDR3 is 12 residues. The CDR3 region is CASRADNQPQHF. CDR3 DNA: TGTGCCAGCAGGGCAGACAATCAGCCCCAGCATTTT. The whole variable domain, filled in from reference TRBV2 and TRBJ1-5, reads EPEVTQTPSHQVTQMGQEVILRCVPISNHLYFYWYRQILGQKVEFLVSFYNNEISEKSEIFDDQFSVERPDGSNFTLKIRSTKLEDSAMYFCASRADNQPQHFGDGTRLSIL.

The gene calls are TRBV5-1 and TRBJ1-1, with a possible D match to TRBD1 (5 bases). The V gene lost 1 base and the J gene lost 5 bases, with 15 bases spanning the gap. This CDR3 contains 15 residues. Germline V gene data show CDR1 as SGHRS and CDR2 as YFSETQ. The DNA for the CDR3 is TGCGCCAGCAGCTTGTCGGACACTCGATCGACTGAAGCTTTCTTT. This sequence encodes CASSLSDTRSTEAFF.

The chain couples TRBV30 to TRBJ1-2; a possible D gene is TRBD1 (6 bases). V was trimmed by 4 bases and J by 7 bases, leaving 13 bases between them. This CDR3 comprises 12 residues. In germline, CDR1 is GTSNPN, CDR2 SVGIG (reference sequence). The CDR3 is CAWIGGAVGYTF. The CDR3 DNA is TGTGCCTGGATCGGGGGGGCTGTTGGCTACACCTTC.

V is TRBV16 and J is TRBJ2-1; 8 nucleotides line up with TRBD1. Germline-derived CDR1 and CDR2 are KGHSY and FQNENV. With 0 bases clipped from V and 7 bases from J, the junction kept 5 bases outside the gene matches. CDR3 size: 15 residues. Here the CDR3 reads CASSQSRTGKNEQFF. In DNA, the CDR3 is TGTGCCAGCAGCCAATCCCGGACAGGGAAGAATGAGCAGTTCTTC. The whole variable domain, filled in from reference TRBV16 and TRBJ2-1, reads GEEVAQTPKHLVRGEGQKAKLYCAPIKGHSYVFWYQQVLKNEFKFLISFQNENVFDETGMPKERFSAKCLPNSPCSLEIQATKLEDSAVYFCASSQSRTGKNEQFFGPGTRLTVL.

CDR3 protein: CASSHRQGVVGYEQYF. In DNA, the CDR3 is TGTGCCAGTAGCCACCGACAGGGGGTGGTCGGATACGAGCAGTACTTC. This chain uses TRBV19 with TRBJ2-7; TRBD1 matches 9 bases. The germline gives CDR1 LNHDA, CDR2 SQIVND (reference sequence). This CDR3 region has 16 residues. After removal of 6 bases from V and 4 bases from J, the junction contained 13 bases not matched to a gene. Variable domain in full (rest from reference TRBV19 and TRBJ2-7): DGGITQSPKYLFRKEGQNVTLSCEQNLNHDAMYWYRQDPGQGLRLIYYSQIVNDFQKGDIAEGYSVSREKKESFPLTVTSAQKNPTAFYLCASSHRQGVVGYEQYFGPGTRLTVT.

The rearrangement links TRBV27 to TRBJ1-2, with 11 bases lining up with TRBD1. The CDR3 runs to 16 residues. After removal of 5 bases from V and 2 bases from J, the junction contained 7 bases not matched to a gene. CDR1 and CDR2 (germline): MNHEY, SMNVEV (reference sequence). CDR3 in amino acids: CASSGRTGGVNYGYTF. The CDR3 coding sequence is TGTGCCAGCAGTGGCCGGACAGGGGGCGTGAACTATGGCTACACCTTC.

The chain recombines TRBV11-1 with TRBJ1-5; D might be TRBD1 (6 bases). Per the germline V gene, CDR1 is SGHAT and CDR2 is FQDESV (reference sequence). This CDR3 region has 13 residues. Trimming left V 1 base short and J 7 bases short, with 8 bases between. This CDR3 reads CASSLEQGQPQHF. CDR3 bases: TGTGCCAGCAGCTTAGAACAGGGACAGCCCCAGCATTTT.

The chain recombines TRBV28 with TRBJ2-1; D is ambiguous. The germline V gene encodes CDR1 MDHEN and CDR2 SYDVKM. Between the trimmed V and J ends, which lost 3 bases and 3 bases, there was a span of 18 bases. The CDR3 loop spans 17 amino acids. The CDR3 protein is CASSFPPQVVSYNEQFF. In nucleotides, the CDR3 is TGTGCCAGCAGTTTCCCCCCTCAAGTGGTTAGCTACAATGAGCAGTTCTTC.

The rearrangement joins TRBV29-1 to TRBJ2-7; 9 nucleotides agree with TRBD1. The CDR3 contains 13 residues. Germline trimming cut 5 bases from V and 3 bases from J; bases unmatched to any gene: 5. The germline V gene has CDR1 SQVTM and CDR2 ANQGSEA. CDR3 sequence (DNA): TGCAGCGTTTTACCGGGACAGGGCTACGAGCAGTACTTC. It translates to CSVLPGQGYEQYF.

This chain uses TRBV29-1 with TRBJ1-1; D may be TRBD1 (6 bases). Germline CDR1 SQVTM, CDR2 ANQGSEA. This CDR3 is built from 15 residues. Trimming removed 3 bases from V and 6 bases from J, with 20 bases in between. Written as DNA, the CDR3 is TGCAGCGTTGATCGAATGCCGGGGGGGGCGTCTGAAGCTTTCTTT. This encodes CSVDRMPGGASEAFF.

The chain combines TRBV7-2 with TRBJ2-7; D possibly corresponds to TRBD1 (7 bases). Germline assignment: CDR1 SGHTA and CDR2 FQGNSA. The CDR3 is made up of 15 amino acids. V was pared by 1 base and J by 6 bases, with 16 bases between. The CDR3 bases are TGTGCCAGCAGCTTAGGGGGTCAGGGGGGATCCGAGCAGTACTTC. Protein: CASSLGGQGGSEQYF. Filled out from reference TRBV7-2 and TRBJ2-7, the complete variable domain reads GAGVSQSPSNKVTEKGKDVELRCDPISGHTALYWYRQSLGQGLEFLIYFQGNSAPDKSGLPSDRFSAERTGGSVSTLTIQRTQQEDSAVYLCASSLGGQGGSEQYFGPGTRLTVT.

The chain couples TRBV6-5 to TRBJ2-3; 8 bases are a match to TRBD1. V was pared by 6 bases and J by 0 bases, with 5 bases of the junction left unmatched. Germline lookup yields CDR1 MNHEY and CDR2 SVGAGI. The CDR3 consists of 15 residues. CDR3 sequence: CASRTGASSTDTQYF. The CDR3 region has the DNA TGTGCCAGCAGGACAGGGGCTTCTAGCACAGATACGCAGTATTTT.

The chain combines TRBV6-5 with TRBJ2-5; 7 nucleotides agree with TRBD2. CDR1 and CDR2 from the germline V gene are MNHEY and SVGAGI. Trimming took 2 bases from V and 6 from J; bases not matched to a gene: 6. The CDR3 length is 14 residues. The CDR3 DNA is TGTGCCAGCAGTTACAAGGGAGGGCCGAAGACCCAGTACTTC. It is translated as CASSYKGGPKTQYF.

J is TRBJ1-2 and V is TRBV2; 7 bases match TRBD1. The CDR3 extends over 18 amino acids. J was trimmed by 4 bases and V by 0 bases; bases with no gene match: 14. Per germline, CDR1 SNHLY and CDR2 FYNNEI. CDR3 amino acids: CASSEAGDSILFGYGYTF. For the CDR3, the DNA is TGTGCCAGCAGTGAAGCGGGGGACAGCATATTATTCGGCTATGGCTACACCTTC.

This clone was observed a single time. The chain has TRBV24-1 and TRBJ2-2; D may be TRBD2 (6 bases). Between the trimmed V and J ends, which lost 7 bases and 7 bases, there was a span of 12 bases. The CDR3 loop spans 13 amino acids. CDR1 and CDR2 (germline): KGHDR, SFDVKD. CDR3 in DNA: TGTGCCACCAGACTCCGGGAGAACGGGGAGCTGTTTTTT. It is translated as CATRLRENGELFF.

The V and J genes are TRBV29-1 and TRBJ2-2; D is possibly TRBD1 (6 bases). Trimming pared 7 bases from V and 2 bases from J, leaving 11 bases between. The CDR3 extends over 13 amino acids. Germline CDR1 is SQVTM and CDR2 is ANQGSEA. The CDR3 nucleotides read TGCAGCGCTCCGGACAGAAACACCGGGGAGCTGTTTTTT. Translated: CSAPDRNTGELFF.

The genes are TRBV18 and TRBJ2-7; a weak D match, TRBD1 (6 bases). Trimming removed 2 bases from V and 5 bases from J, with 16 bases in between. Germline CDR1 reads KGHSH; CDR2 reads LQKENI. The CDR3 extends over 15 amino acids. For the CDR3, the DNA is TGTGCCAGCTCACCAACAGCAGGGGTTGGCCACGAGCAGTACTTC. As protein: CASSPTAGVGHEQYF. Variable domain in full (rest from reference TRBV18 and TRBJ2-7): NAGVMQNPRHLVRRRGQEARLRCSPMKGHSHVYWYRQLPEEGLKFMVYLQKENIIDESGMPKERFSAEFPKEGPSILRIQQVVRGDSAAYFCASSPTAGVGHEQYFGPGTRLTVT.

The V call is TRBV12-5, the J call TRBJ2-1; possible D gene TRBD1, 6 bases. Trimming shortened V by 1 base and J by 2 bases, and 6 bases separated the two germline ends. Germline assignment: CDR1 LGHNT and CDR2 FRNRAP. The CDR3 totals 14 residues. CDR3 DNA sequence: TGTGCTAGTGGTTTGGGGGGGCCCTACAATGAGCAGTTCTTC. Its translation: CASGLGGPYNEQFF.

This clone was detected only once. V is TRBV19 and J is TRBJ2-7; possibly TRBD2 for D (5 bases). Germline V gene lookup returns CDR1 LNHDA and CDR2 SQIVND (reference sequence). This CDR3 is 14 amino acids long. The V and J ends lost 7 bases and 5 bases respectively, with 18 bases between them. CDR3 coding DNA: TGTGCCAGTATGCCGGGTGGAGGTAACCACGAGCAGTACTTC. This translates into CASMPGGGNHEQYF.

In DNA form, the CDR3 reads TGTGCCAGCAGTGATCAGGGAAACTATGGCTACACCTTC. It translates to CASSDQGNYGYTF. This chain links TRBV2 with TRBJ1-2; perhaps TRBD1 as D (5 bases). Trimming removed 3 bases from V and 2 bases from J, with 7 bases in between. The CDR3 length is 13 residues. The germline CDR1 and CDR2 sequences are SNHLY and FYNNEI.

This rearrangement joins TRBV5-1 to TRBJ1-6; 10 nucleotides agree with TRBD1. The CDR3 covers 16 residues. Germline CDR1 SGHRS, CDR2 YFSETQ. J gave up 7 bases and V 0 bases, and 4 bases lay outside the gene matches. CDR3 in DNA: TGCGCCAGCAGCTTGGGGGACAGGGGCGGAAATTCACCCCTCCACTTT. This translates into CASSLGDRGGNSPLHF.

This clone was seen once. The CDR3 sequence is CASRPAGTSGGDEQFF. The CDR3, as DNA: TGTGCCAGTAGACCCGCCGGGACTAGCGGGGGCGATGAGCAGTTCTTC. The chain links TRBV19 to TRBJ2-1, with TRBD2 matching 14 bases. Germline-derived CDR1 and CDR2 are LNHDA and SQIVND (reference sequence). This CDR3 is built from 16 residues. Trimming cost V 6 bases and J 8 bases; bases outside gene matches: 9.

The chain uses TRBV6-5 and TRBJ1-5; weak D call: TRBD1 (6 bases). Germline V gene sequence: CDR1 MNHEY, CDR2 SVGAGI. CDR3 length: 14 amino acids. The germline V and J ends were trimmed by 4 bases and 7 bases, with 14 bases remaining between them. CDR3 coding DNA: TGTGCCAGCAGTTTCACGGGGGGCGGGCAGCCCCAGCATTTT. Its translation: CASSFTGGGQPQHF.

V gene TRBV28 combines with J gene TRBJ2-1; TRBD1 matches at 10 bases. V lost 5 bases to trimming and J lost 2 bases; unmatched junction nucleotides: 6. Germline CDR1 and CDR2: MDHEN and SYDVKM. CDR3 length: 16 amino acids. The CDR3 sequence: CASSPDRGRAYNEQFF. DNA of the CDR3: TGTGCCAGCAGTCCGGACAGGGGGAGGGCCTACAATGAGCAGTTCTTC.

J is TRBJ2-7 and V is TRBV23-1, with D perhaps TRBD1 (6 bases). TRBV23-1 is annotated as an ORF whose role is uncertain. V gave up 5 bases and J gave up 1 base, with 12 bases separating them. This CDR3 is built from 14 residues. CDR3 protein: CASSWGLRSYEQYF. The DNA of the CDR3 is TGCGCCAGCAGTTGGGGGCTGAGGTCCTACGAGCAGTACTTC.

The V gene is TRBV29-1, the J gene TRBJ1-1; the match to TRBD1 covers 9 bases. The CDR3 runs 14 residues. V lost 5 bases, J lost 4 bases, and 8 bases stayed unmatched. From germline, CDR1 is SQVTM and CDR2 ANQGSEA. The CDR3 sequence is CSVYPGTGPTEAFF. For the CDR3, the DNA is TGCAGCGTTTACCCCGGGACAGGGCCCACTGAAGCTTTCTTT.

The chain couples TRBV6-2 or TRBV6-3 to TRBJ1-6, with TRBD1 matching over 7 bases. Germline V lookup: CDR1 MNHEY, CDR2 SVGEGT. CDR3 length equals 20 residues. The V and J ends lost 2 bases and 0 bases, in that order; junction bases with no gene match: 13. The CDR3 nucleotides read TGTGCCAGCAGTTACCCGCGGGACAGAATCTCAAGCTCCTATAATTCACCCCTCCACTTT. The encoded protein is CASSYPRDRISSSYNSPLHF.

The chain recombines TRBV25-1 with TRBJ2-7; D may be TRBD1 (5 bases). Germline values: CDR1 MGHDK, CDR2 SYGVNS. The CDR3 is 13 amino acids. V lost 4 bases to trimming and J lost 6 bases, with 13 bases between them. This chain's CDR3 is CASSGQGSSEQYF. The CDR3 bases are TGTGCCAGCAGTGGGCAGGGTTCTTCCGAGCAGTACTTC.

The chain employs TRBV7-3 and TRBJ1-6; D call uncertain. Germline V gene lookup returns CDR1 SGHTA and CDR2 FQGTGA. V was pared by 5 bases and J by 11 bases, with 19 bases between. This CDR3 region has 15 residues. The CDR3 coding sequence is TGTGCCAGCAGCGCATCTACGGCTTTCGGGGCACCCCTCCACTTT. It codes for CASSASTAFGAPLHF.

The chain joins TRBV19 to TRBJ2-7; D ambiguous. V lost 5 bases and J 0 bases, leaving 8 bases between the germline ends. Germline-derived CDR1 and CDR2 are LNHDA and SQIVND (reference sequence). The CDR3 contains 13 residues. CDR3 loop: CASSRTVSYEQYF. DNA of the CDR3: TGTGCCAGTAGTCGAACAGTCTCCTACGAGCAGTACTTC.

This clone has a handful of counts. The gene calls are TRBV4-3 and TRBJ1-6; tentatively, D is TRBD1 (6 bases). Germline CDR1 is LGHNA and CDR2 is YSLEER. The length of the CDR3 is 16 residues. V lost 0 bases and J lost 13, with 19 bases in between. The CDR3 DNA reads TGCGCCAGCAGCCAAGATGCCGACAGCAGACAGGTGCCCCTCCACTTT. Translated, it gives CASSQDADSRQVPLHF.